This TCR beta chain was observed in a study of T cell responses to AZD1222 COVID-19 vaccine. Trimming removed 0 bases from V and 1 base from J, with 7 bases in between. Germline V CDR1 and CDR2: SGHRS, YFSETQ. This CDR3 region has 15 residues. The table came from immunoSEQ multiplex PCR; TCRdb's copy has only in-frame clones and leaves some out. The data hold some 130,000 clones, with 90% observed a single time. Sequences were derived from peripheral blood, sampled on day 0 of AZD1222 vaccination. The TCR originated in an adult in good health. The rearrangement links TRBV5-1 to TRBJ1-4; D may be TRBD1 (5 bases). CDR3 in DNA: TGCGCCAGCAGCTTGGTGGGGGAAACTAATGAAAAACTGTTTTTT. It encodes CASSLVGETNEKLFF.